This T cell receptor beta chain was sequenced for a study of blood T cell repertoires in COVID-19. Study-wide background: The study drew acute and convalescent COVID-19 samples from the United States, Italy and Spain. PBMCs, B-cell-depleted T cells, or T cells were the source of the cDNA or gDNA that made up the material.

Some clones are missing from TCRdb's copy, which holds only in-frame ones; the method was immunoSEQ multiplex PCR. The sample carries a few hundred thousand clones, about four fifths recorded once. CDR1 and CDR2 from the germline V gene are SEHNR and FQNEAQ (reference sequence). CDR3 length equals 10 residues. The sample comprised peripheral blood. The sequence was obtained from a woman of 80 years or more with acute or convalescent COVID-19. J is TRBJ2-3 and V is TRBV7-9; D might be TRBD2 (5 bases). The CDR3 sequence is CAFGKDTQYF. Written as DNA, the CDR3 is TGTGCGTTCGGGAAAGATACGCAGTATTTT.